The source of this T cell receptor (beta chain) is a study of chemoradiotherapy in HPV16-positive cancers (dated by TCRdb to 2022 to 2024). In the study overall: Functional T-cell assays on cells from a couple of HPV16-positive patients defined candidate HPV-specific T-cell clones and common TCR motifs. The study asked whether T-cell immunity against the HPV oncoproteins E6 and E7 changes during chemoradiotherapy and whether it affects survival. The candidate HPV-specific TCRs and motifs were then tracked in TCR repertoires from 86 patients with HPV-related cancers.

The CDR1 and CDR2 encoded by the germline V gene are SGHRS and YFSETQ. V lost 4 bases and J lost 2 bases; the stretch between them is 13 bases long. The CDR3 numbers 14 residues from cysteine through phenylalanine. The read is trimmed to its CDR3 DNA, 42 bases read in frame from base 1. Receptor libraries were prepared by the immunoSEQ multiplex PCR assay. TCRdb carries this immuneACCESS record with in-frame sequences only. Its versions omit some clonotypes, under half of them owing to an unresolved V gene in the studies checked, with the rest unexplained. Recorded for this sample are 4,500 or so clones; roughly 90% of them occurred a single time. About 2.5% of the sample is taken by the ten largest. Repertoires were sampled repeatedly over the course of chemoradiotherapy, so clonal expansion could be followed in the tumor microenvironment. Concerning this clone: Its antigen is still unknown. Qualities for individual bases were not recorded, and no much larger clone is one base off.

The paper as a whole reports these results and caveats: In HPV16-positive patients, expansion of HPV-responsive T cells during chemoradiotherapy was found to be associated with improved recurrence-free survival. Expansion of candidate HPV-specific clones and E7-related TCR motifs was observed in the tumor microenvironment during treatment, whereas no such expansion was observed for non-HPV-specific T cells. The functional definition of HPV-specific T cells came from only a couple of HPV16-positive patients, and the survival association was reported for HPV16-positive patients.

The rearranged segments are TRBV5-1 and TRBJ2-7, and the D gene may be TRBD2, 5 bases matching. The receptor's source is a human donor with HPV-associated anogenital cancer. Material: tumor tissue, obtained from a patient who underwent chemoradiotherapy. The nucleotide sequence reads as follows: TGCGCCAGCAGCCTAGCTACACGAGCCTACGAGCAGTACTTC. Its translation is CASSLATRAYEQYF.